This T cell receptor beta chain appears in the sequencing data of a study of blood T cells in healthy people across ages (dated by TCRdb to about 2015). Regarding the research as a whole: In model experiments, roughly one uniquely barcoded TCR beta cDNA molecule per two T cells was captured by template switching. Using deep sequencing normalized with unique cDNA molecular identifiers, the study measured how TCR beta repertoire diversity changes with age. Donors were grouped into four age groups: young (average about 15 years), middle-aged (39), aged (around 60) and long-lived (just over 80). For two donors (one aged 18 to 29 and one aged 80 or older), the study analyzed two additional independent replicas of 1 million unique cDNA reads from the same blood draw.

What the work shows at the level of the full study, not this receptor alone: Total diversity estimates from one million sequenced T cells were considered lower bounds and underestimates. The percentage of naive T cells measured by flow cytometry correlated strongly with observed TCR beta diversity. Because profiling used bulk unsorted PBMCs, naive and antigen-experienced compartments could not be compared conclusively. Because the CMV infection status of the donors was unknown, age-related changes in expanded clonotypes may potentially have been confounded. Compared with the aged group, the long-lived group had more naive CD4+ T cells, fewer expanded clones and increased TCR diversity, a pattern suggesting age selection. As age increased, observed TCR beta diversity per million T cells dropped in a roughly linear way, and a significant reduction was already evident by age 40.

The approximately 41 donors, aged roughly 6 to 90 years, were systemically healthy Caucasian individuals from Russia. Each donor gave roughly 9.5 milliliters of peripheral blood, collected into EDTA-treated Vacutainer tubes. Ficoll-Paque density-gradient centrifugation was used to isolate PBMCs, with at least 7 million obtained per sample. Total RNA was extracted from PBMCs with Trizol reagent, with at least 6 micrograms obtained per sample. For every donor, an aliquot of PBMCs went through flow cytometry to measure the percentages of naive CD45RAhigh/CD27high T cells. Trimming takes 3 bases from V and 4 bases from J, and the germline ends sit 9 bases apart. Sequences LNHDA (CDR1) and SQIVND (CDR2) are obtained from the germline V gene (reference sequence). Spanning cysteine to phenylalanine, the CDR3 consists of 13 amino acids. Of all the DNA, just the CDR3 is kept, 39 bases in frame from base 1.

About this clonotype: Its antigen remains unidentified. Base-call qualities are not available, and no considerably larger clone is one nucleotide away.

Library generation was performed with 5' RACE. Sequencing used an Illumina HiSeq 2500. A second PCR of roughly 7 to 11 cycles was performed with a sample-barcoded 5' primer and a J-beta primer mix. Each TCR beta cDNA molecule received a unique molecular identifier from a template-switch 5' adaptor carrying 12 random nucleotides. At least 2.5 million CDR3-containing paired-end reads were obtained from each sample. First-strand cDNA synthesis was performed from all RNA using the Mint cDNA synthesis kit, with priming by a TRBC-specific oligonucleotide. After uracil-DNA glycosylase treatment, a first 18-cycle PCR used universal primers M1SS and BC2_uni_R on all cDNA. Turning to the authors' computational methods: Each sample was normalized by randomly selecting 1 million high-quality reads, each carrying a distinct molecular identifier. Instead of being binned into consensus sequences, reads with shared molecular identifiers were discarded. CDR3 identification, clonotype clustering and error correction used MiTCR with a Q25 quality threshold and the strictest error-elimination algorithm. A nonparametric unseen species model with Euler transformation was used to estimate lower-bound total TCR beta diversity. Using fastp trimming at Q25 and MiXCR clonotype assembly, TCRdb reanalyzed the public sequencing data and kept in-frame beta chains. Rows with one shared CDR3 protein collapse into an entry with the most common genes and DNA. The V and J calls were not made by the authors but by TCRdb's processing. Counted in this sample were approximately 580,000 distinct CDR3 sequences; 20% to 30% of them appeared once. The ten largest account for 7.5% to 9% of the sample.

The sample was also linked to a second study, of T cells of mothers and their children. The second paper states: Donors were nine systemically healthy Caucasian individuals: three mothers and their six children. cDNA synthesis used all of the extracted RNA, with roughly 1.5 ug of RNA in each 15 ul reaction. Sample barcodes and 2-4 random nucleotides were added via the M1S primer in the second PCR. More than 9 million TCR beta CDR3 reads were obtained from each mother, and about 3 million reads were obtained from each child. Thymic selection shapes the output of TCR recombination in a similar way in related and unrelated pairs, and inherited differences have a minor effect. Normalized repertoire overlap in related mother-child pairs was always slightly higher than in unrelated mother-child pairs, but the difference was never significant. Persistent microchimeric T cell clones were not detected, at a sensitivity of about 90 clones per million clonotypes. Deep NGS was used in the study to compare the TCR beta repertoires of mothers and children and to look for features that separate related mother-child pairs from unrelated individuals. On average, the children were about 12 +/- 4 years old, while the mothers were around 40 +/- 4 years old. After adapter ligation was performed with NEBNext reagents, the libraries were sequenced on an Illumina HiSeq 2000 with 100+100 nt paired-end reads. To prevent cross-contamination, the mother and child libraries were prepared a month apart and were sequenced in separate runs. For each donor, between about 450,000 and 2,300,000 distinct TCR beta clonotypes were identified. Naive TCR beta clonotypes were estimated from low-frequency clonotypes matched to each donor's FACS-determined naive share, without sorting.

The receptor chain draws on TRBV19 and TRBJ1-2, with the identity of the D gene unclear. The TCR was taken from a boy under 18 in good health. Sequences were obtained from blood. The CDR3 loop reads CASSIGPGYGYTF. The bases read TGTGCCAGTAGTATTGGGCCAGGCTATGGCTACACCTTC.